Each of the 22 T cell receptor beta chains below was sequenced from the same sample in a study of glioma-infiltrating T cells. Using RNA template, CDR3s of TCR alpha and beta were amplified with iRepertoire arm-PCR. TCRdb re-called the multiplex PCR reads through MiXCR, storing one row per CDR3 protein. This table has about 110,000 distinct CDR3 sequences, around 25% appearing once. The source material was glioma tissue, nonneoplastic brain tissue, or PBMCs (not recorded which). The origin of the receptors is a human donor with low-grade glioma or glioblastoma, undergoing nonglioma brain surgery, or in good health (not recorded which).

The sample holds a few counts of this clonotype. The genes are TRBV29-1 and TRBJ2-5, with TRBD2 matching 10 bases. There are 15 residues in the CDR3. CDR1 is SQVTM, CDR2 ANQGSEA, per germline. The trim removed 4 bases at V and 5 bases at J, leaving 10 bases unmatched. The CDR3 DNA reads TGCAGCGTTGGGAGCGCTAGCGGGAGCGGGGAGACCCAGTACTTC. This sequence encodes CSVGSASGSGETQYF.

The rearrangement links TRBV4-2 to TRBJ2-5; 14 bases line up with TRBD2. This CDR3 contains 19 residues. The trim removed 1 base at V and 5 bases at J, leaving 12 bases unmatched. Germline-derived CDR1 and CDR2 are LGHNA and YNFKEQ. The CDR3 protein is CASSQASRTSGRPGETQYF. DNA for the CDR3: TGTGCCAGCAGCCAAGCGTCGAGGACTAGCGGGAGGCCCGGTGAGACCCAGTACTTC.

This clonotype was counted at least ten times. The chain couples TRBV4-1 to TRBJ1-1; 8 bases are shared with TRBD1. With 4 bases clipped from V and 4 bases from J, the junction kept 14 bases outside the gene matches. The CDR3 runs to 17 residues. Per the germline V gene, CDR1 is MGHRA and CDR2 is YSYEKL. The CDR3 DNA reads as TGCGCCAGCAGCCGATTCCTCCTTACAGGGGGATTCACTGAAGCTTTCTTT. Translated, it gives CASSRFLLTGGFTEAFF.

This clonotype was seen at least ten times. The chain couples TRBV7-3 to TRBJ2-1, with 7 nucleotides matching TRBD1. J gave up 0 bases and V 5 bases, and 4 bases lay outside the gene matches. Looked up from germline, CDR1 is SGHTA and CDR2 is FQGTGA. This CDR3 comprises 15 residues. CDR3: CASSVQGFSYNEQFF. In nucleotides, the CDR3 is TGTGCCAGCAGCGTACAGGGGTTCTCCTACAATGAGCAGTTCTTC. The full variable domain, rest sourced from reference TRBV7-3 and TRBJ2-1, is GAGVSQTPSNKVTEKGKYVELRCDPISGHTALYWYRQSLGQGPEFLIYFQGTGAADDSGLPNDRFFAVRPEGSVSTLKIQRTERGDSAVYLCASSVQGFSYNEQFFGPGTRLTVL.

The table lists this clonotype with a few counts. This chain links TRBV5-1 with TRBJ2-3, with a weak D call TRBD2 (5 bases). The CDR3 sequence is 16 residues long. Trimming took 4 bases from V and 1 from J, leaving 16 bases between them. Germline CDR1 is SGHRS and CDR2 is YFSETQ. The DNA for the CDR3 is TGCGCCAGCAGCCGCGGTACGGTGGGAGGCACAGATACGCAGTATTTT. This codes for CASSRGTVGGTDTQYF.

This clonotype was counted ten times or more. DNA of the CDR3: TGTGCCAGCAGCGCCGGGACAGGCTTCGAGGGCTACACCTTC. Its protein is CASSAGTGFEGYTF. This chain uses TRBV2 with TRBJ1-2; 8 nucleotides line up with TRBD1. The J segment lost 8 bases and the V segment lost 6 bases, leaving 11 bases of the junction unmatched. The CDR3 spans 14 residues. CDR1 and CDR2 (germline): SNHLY, FYNNEI.

CDR3 nucleotide sequence: TGTGCCAGCAGCCAGGGGGTAGCGGGACAAGAGACCCAGTACTTC. Its translation is CASSQGVAGQETQYF. J is TRBJ2-5 and V is TRBV7-3, with D tentatively TRBD2 (8 bases). The CDR3 loop spans 15 amino acids. Trimming took off 5 bases at V and 2 bases at J, with 15 bases between the two ends. CDR1 SGHTA and CDR2 FQGTGA come from the germline V gene.

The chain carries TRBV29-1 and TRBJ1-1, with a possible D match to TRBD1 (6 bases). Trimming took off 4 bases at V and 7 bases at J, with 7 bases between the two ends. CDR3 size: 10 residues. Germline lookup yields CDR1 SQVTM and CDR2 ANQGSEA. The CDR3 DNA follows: TGCAGCGTTGGGGACAATGAAGCTTTCTTT. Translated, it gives CSVGDNEAFF.

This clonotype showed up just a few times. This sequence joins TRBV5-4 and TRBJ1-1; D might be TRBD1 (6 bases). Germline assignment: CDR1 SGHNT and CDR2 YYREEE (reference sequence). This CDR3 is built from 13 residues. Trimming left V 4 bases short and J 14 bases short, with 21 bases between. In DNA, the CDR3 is TGTGCCAGCAGCATCCGGGACATCCAAGCGTCCTTCTTT. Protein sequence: CASSIRDIQASFF.

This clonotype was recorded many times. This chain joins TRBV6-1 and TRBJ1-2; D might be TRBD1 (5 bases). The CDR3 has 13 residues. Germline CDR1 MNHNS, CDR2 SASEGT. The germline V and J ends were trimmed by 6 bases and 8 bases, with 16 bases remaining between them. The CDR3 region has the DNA TGTGCCAGCAGCCGGGGACCGATGAGGGGCTACACCTTC. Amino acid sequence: CASSRGPMRGYTF.

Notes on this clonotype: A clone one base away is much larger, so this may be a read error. CDR3 DNA: TGTGCCAGCAGTCTGGGACTAGCTACATATACGCAGTATTTT. Protein sequence: CASSLGLATYTQYF. This chain joins TRBV6-2 or TRBV6-3 and TRBJ2-3; 9 nucleotides agree with TRBD2. V lost 5 bases to trimming and J lost 7 bases; unmatched junction nucleotides: 7. Germline CDR1 is MNHEY and CDR2 is SVGEGT. The CDR3 length is 14 residues.

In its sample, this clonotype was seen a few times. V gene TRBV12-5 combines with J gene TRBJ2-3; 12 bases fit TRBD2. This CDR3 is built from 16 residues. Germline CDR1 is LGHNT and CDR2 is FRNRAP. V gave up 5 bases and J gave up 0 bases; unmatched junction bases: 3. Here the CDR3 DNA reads TGTGCTAGTGGTACCGGGACTAGCGGGAGCACAGATACGCAGTATTTT. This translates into CASGTGTSGSTDTQYF.

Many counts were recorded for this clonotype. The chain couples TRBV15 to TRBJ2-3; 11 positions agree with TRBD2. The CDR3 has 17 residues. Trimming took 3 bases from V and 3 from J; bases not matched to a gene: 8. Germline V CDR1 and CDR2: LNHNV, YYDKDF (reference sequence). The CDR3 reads CATSSRLAGWKTDTQYF. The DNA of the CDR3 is TGTGCCACCAGCAGTCGACTAGCGGGATGGAAAACAGATACGCAGTATTTT. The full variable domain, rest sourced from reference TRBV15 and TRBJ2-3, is DAMVIQNPRYQVTQFGKPVTLSCSQTLNHNVMYWYQQKSSQAPKLLFHYYDKDFNNEADTPDNFQSRRPNTSFCFLDIRSPGLGDTAMYLCATSSRLAGWKTDTQYFGPGTRLTVL.

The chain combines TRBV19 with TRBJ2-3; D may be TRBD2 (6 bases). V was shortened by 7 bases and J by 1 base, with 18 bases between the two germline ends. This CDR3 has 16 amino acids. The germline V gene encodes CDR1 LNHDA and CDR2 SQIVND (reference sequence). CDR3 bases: TGTGCCAGTACCAAACGGGGGTCTCTTGGCACAGATACGCAGTATTTT. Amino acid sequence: CASTKRGSLGTDTQYF. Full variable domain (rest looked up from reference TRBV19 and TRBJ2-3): DGGITQSPKYLFRKEGQNVTLSCEQNLNHDAMYWYRQDPGQGLRLIYYSQIVNDFQKGDIAEGYSVSREKKESFPLTVTSAQKNPTAFYLCASTKRGSLGTDTQYFGPGTRLTVL.

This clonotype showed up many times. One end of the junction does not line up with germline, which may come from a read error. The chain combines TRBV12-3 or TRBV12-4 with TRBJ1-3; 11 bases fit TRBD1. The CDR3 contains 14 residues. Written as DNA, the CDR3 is TGTGCCAGCAGTCTCGGACAGGGGGCGAATGTCCTTACTTTT. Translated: CASSLGQGANVLTF.

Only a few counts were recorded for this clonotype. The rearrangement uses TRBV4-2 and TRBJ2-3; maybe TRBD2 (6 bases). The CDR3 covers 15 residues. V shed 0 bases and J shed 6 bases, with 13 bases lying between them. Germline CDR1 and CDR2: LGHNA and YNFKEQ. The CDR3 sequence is CASSQDWRGLDTQYF. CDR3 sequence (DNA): TGTGCCAGCAGCCAAGACTGGCGGGGTTTGGATACGCAGTATTTT.

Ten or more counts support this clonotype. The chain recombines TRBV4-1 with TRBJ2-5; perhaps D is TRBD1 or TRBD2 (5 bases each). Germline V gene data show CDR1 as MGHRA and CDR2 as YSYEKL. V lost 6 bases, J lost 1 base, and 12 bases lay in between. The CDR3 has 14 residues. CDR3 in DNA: TGCGCCAGCAGGGGGGAATTCAGCCAAGAGACCCAGTACTTC. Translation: CASRGEFSQETQYF.

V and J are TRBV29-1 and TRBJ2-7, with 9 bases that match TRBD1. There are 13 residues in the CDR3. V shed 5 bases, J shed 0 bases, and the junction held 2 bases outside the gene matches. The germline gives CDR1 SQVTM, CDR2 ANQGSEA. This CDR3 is CSVLDRGSYEQYF. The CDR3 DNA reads TGCAGCGTTTTGGACAGGGGCTCCTACGAGCAGTACTTC.

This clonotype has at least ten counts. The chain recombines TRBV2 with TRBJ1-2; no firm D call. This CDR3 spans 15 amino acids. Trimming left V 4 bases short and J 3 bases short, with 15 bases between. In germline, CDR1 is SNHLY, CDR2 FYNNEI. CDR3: CASSAWVGVDYGYTF. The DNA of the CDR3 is TGTGCCAGCAGTGCATGGGTGGGAGTCGACTATGGCTACACCTTC.

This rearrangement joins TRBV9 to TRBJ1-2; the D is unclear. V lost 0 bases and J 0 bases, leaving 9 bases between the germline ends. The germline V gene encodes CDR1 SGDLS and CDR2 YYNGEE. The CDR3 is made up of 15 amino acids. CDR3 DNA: TGTGCCAGCAGCGTAGCGGCCGACCCTAACTATGGCTACACCTTC. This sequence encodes CASSVAADPNYGYTF.

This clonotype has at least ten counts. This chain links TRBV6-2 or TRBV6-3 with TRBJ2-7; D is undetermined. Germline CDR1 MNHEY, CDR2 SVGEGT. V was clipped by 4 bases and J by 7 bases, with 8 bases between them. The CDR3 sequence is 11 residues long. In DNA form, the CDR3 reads TGTGCCAGCAGTTTTCCCCGGGAGCAGTACTTC. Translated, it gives CASSFPREQYF.

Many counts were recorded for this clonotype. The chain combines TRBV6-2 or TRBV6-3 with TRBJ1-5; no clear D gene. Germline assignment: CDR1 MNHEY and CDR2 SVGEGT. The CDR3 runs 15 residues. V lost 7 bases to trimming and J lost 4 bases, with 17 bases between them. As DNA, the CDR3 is TGTGCCAGCACCGGCGCGCAAGCTGGGAATCAGCCCCAGCATTTT. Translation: CASTGAQAGNQPQHF.